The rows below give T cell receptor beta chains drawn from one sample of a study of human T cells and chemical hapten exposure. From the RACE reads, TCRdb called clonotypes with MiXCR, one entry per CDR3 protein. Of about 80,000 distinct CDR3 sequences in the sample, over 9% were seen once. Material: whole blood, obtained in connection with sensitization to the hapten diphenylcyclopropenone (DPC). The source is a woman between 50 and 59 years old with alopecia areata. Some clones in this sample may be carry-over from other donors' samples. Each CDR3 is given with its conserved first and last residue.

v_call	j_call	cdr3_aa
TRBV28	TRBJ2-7	CASSFPLVGGRDEQYF
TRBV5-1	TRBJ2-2	CASSSMGSGAGELFF
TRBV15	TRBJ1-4	CATSPGGAGEKLFF
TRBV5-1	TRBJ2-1	CVSSSGLAGGISYNEQFF
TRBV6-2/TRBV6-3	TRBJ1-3	CASGPTASGNTIYF
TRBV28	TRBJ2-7	CASSSLSSGLQSYEQYF
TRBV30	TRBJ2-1	CAWSVLAGSYNEQFF
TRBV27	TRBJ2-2	CASTPGFLNTGELFF
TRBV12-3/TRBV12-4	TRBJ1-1	CASSLAGRSREAFF
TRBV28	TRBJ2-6	CASNDRWWSGANVLTF
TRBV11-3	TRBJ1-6	CASSLAHKANSPLHF
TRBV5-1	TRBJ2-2	CASSLSGTENTGELFF
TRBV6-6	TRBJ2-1	CASHDAGSPNSYNEQFF
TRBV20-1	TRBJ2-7	CSARVGEREQYF